The sample holds a few counts of the clone carrying this T cell receptor (beta chain). Other nucleotide sequences from this sample produce the same CDR3. This record belongs to a study of CD8+ T cells in alopecia areata. RNA extraction and reverse transcription yielded cDNA as sequencing template. The protocol was immunoSEQ multiplex PCR, while the TCRdb copy is restricted to in-frame clones and leaves out a portion. This sample has approximately 130,000 clones, with 45% to 50% found just once. This sequence originates from a human donor with alopecia areata. The sequenced sample was NKG2D-low CD8+ T cells sorted from blood.

The CDR3, as DNA: TGCAGCGTTGAAGATCGGCCCTACGAGCAGTACTTC. It encodes CSVEDRPYEQYF. This chain links TRBV29-1 with TRBJ2-7, with no clear D. The germline V gene encodes CDR1 SQVTM and CDR2 ANQGSEA. V shed 0 bases and J shed 2 bases, with 5 bases lying between them. The length of the CDR3 is 12 residues.